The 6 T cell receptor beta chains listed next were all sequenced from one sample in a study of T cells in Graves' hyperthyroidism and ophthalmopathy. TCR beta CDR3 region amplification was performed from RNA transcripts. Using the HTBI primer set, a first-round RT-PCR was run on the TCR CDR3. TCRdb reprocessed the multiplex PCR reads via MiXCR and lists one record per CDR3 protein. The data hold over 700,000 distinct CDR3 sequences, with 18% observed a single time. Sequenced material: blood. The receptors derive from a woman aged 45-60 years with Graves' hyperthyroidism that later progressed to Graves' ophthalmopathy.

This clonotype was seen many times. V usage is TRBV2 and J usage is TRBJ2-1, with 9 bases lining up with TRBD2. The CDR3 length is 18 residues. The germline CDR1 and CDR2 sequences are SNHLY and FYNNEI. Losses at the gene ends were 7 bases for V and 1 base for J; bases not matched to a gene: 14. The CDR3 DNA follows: TGTGCCAGCACCCAACCCCCTCTAGCGGGGCGGTCCTACAATGAGCAGTTCTTC. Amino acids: CASTQPPLAGRSYNEQFF. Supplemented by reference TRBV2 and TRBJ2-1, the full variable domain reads EPEVTQTPSHQVTQMGQEVILRCVPISNHLYFYWYRQILGQKVEFLVSFYNNEISEKSEIFDDQFSVERPDGSNFTLKIRSTKLEDSAMYFCASTQPPLAGRSYNEQFFGPGTRLTVL.

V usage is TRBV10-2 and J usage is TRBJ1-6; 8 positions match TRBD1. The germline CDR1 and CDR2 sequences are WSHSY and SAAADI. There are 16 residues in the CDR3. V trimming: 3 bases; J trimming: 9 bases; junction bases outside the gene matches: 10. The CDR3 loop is CASSESSRTGSSPLHF. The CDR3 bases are TGCGCCAGCAGTGAATCTAGCCGGACAGGGAGTTCACCCCTCCACTTT.

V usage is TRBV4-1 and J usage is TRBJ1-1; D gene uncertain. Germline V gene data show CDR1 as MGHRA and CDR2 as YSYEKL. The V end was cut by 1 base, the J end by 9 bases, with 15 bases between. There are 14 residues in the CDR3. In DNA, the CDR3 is TGCGCCAGCAGCCAAGTTCGGACGGAAGATAAAGCTTTCTTT. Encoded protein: CASSQVRTEDKAFF.

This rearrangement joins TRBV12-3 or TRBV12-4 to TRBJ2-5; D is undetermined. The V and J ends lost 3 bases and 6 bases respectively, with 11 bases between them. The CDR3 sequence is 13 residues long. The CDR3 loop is CASSLPPPQTQYF. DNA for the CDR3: TGTGCCAGCAGTTTGCCGCCCCCCCAGACCCAGTACTTC.

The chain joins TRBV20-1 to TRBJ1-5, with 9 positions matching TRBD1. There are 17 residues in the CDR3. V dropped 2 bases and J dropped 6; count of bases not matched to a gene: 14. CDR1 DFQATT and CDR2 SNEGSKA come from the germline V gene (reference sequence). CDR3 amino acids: CSARIPAPGDRVQPQHF. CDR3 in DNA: TGCAGTGCTAGAATCCCGGCCCCCGGGGACAGGGTTCAGCCCCAGCATTTT.

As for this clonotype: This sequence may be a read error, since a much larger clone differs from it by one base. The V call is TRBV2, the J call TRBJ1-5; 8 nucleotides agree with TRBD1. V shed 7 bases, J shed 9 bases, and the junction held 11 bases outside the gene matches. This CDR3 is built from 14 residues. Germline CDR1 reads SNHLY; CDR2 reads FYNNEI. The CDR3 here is CASTSTGAYRPQHF. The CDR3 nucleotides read TGTGCCAGCACTTCGACAGGGGCTTATCGGCCCCAGCATTTT. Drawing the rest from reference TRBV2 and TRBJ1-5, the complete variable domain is EPEVTQTPSHQVTQMGQEVILRCVPISNHLYFYWYRQILGQKVEFLVSFYNNEISEKSEIFDDQFSVERPDGSNFTLKIRSTKLEDSAMYFCASTSTGAYRPQHFGDGTRLSIL.